These 10 T cell receptor beta chains share one sample of origin, sequenced in a study of T cells in localized non-small cell lung cancer. Measured with immunoSEQ multiplex PCR; TCRdb has only the in-frame clones, and not every one. The profile shows approximately 83,000 clones, approximately 91% of them singletons. Sequencing was performed on PBMCs, taken before any cancer treatment. These receptors all come from a woman aged 40 to 75 with stage II squamous cell lung carcinoma.

The chain combines TRBV5-4 with TRBJ1-2; a possible D gene is TRBD1 (6 bases). The germline gives CDR1 SGHNT, CDR2 YYREEE (reference sequence). CDR3 length equals 15 residues. Trimming cost V 5 bases and J 6 bases, with 20 bases left between them. The CDR3 bases are TGTGCCAGCAGGTCTGTGGGGGGCTCGGTCGATGGCTACACCTTC. Residues: CASRSVGGSVDGYTF.

This chain links TRBV5-6 with TRBJ1-3; no reliable D call. CDR1 is SGHDT and CDR2 is YYEEEE in the germline V gene. V was trimmed by 1 base and J by 4 bases, leaving 15 bases between them. The CDR3 spans 16 residues. The CDR3 region is CASSLLSGSWGNTIYF. In nucleotides, the CDR3 is TGTGCCAGCAGCTTGTTAAGCGGTTCATGGGGAAACACCATATATTTT.

The V gene is TRBV29-1, the J gene TRBJ2-3; D is unresolved. With 7 bases removed from V and 0 bases from J, the gap between germline ends came to 8 bases. CDR3 length: 12 amino acids. The germline V gene encodes CDR1 SQVTM and CDR2 ANQGSEA. CDR3 sequence: CSARVSTDTQYF. The CDR3 DNA is TGCAGCGCCCGGGTAAGCACAGATACGCAGTATTTT.

This clone came up once. This chain uses TRBV7-6 with TRBJ2-1; 9 bases are a match to TRBD1. CDR3 length: 15 residues. J was trimmed by 6 bases and V by 5 bases; bases with no gene match: 8. Germline V CDR1 and CDR2: SGHVS, FNYEAQ. The CDR3 protein is CASSGWTGDGNEQFF. The CDR3, as DNA: TGTGCCAGCAGCGGATGGACAGGGGATGGCAATGAGCAGTTCTTC.

CDR3 in DNA: TGTGCCAGCAGCCTCGGTTGGTCTGAAGCTTTCTTT. Amino acid sequence: CASSLGWSEAFF. The gene calls are TRBV6-6 and TRBJ1-1; D gene unclear. V dropped 6 bases and J dropped 6 bases, with 11 bases sitting between them. The CDR3 is made up of 12 amino acids. From germline, CDR1 is MNHNY and CDR2 SVGAGI (reference sequence).

The gene calls are TRBV4-1 and TRBJ1-2; 9 nucleotides align to TRBD1. Trimming at V came to 5 bases and at J to 5 bases, leaving 3 bases not matched to a gene. The CDR3 runs 13 residues. Germline assignment: CDR1 MGHRA and CDR2 YSYEKL. For the CDR3, the DNA is TGCGCCAGCAGCACAGGGGGCGCTTATGGCTACACCTTC. This gives the protein CASSTGGAYGYTF.

The chain combines TRBV29-1 with TRBJ2-1, with 8 bases that match TRBD2. Germline V gene sequence: CDR1 SQVTM, CDR2 ANQGSEA. This CDR3 region has 18 residues. V shed 7 bases and J 2 bases; nucleotides not matched to a gene: 19. The CDR3 loop is CSATDWELAGTPYNEQFF. The CDR3 DNA sequence: TGCAGCGCCACGGACTGGGAGCTAGCGGGTACCCCCTACAATGAGCAGTTCTTC.

V and J are TRBV15 and TRBJ1-5; the D gene is possibly TRBD1 (5 bases). V was pared by 5 bases and J by 2 bases, with 13 bases between. Germline V lookup: CDR1 LNHNV, CDR2 YYDKDF (reference sequence). This CDR3 is built from 15 residues. Here the CDR3 reads CATSPGRGRNQPQHF. The CDR3 DNA is TGTGCCACCAGCCCCGGGCGGGGACGCAATCAGCCCCAGCATTTT.

In this sample, this clone turned up a few times. V is TRBV5-4 and J is TRBJ1-2, with TRBD1 as a possible D gene (6 bases). Trimming stripped 0 bases from V and 0 bases from J, with 12 bases between. This CDR3 contains 16 residues. Germline CDR1 and CDR2: SGHNT and YYREEE (reference sequence). The CDR3: CASSLAGGSPNYGYTF. CDR3 DNA sequence: TGTGCCAGCAGCTTGGCCGGGGGCAGTCCTAACTATGGCTACACCTTC.

The chain combines TRBV5-1 with TRBJ2-7; D is uncertain. Germline V lookup: CDR1 SGHRS, CDR2 YFSETQ. This CDR3 has 14 amino acids. Trimming cost V 3 bases and J 2 bases, with 12 bases left between them. In nucleotides, the CDR3 is TGCGCCAGCAGCTCAATAGGACGGACCTACGAGCAGTACTTC. Protein product: CASSSIGRTYEQYF. Full variable domain (rest looked up from reference TRBV5-1 and TRBJ2-7): KAGVTQTPRYLIKTRGQQVTLSCSPISGHRSVSWYQQTPGQGLQFLFEYFSETQRNKGNFPGRFSGRQFSNSRSEMNVSTLELGDSALYLCASSSIGRTYEQYFGPGTRLTVT.